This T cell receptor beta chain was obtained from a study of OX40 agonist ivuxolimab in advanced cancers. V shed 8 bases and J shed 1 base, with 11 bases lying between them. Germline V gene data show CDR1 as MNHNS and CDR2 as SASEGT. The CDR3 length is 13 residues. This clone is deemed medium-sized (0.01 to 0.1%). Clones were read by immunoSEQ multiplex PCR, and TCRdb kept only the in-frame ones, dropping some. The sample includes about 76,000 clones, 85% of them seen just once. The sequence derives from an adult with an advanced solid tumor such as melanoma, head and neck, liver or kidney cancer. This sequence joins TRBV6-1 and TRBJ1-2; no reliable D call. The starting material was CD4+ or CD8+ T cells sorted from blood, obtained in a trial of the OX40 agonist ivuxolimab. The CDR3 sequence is CASQVLFNYGYTF. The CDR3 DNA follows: TGTGCCAGCCAAGTTCTCTTTAACTATGGCTACACCTTC.